What follows are 30 T cell receptor beta chains derived from one specimen sequenced in a study of tumor and adjacent non-tumor tissue in lung cancer. This sample's RNA came from whole unsorted tissue. This non-tumor lung sample came from over 3 cm beyond the tumor edge. Three rounds of nested PCR, following a modified ARM-PCR protocol, produced the TCRbeta library. TCRdb re-derived calls from the multiplex PCR reads in MiXCR, one entry per CDR3 protein. The sample yields 50,000 or so distinct CDR3 sequences, around three quarters seen once. Sequenced sample: distant non-tumor lung tissue. These TCRs come from a woman between 55 and 75 years old with non-small cell lung cancer.

A note on this clonotype: Compared with germline, one end of the junction differs, possibly owing to a read error. The J gene is TRBJ2-6, the V gene TRBV6-2 or TRBV6-3, with D perhaps matching TRBD1 (5 bases). Germline V gene lookup returns CDR1 MNHEY and CDR2 SVGEGT. This CDR3 has 15 amino acids. Here the CDR3 reads CDSSYSAAGAKVLTF. The CDR3 bases are TGTGACAGCAGTTACTCGGCAGCTGGGGCCAAGGTCCTGACTTTC.

Concerning this clonotype: This could be a read error, since a much larger clone is one nucleotide away. The chain joins TRBV7-9 to TRBJ2-7, with D unclear. The germline gives CDR1 SEHNR, CDR2 FQNEAQ (reference sequence). The CDR3 loop spans 11 amino acids. This CDR3 is CASSFLGEHYF. For the CDR3, the DNA is TGTGCCAGCAGCTTCTTAGGCGAGCACTACTTC.

This clonotype was detected many times. The chain carries TRBV4-2 and TRBJ2-7, with 9 bases that match TRBD1. The CDR3 spans 16 residues. CDR1 LGHNA and CDR2 YNFKEQ come from the germline V gene. The junction had 4 bases not matched to a gene; V was cut back by 0 bases and J by 1 base. This CDR3 is CASSQDPGQGSYEQYF. The CDR3, as DNA: TGTGCCAGCAGCCAAGATCCGGGACAGGGATCCTACGAGCAGTACTTC.

This clonotype was seen once. The conserved final phenylalanine or tryptophan is absent from the CDR3, which likely points to a read error. This rearrangement joins TRBV4-3 to TRBJ1-1, with D uncertain. The CDR3 loop spans 14 amino acids. The germline gives CDR1 LGHNA, CDR2 YSLEER. The CDR3 DNA reads TGTACCAGCAGCCGAGGTGGAAGGAATACTGAAGCTTTCCTT. Its protein product is CTSSRGGRNTEAFL.

This chain connects TRBV6-2 or TRBV6-3 to TRBJ2-2; TRBD2 matches 7 bases. From germline, CDR1 is MNHEY and CDR2 SVGEGT. This CDR3 spans 17 amino acids. Trimming took 2 bases from V and 15 from J; bases not matched to a gene: 21. The chain's CDR3 is CASSYTQQRANNGGLFF. The CDR3 DNA follows: TGTGCCAGCAGTTACACCCAACAGAGGGCCAACAACGGGGGGTTGTTTTTT.

This clonotype has a single count. The rearrangement uses TRBV6-7 and TRBJ1-1; TRBD1 aligns across 10 bases. TRBV6-7 is an open reading frame, and its role is uncertain. The CDR3 consists of 17 residues. V trimming: 7 bases; J trimming: 10 bases; junction bases outside the gene matches: 21. The DNA for the CDR3 is TGTGCCAGCACCCGAGGACAGGGGGTGAACTGCGACATTGGAGCTTTCTTT. Its protein is CASTRGQGVNCDIGAFF.

The chain is built from TRBV28 and TRBJ2-7; D uncertain. The CDR3 spans 13 residues. V lost 8 bases, J lost 1 base, and 12 bases lay in between. Looked up from germline, CDR1 is MDHEN and CDR2 is SYDVKM. The CDR3 DNA sequence: TGTGCCAGCCGCCAAGGACGGTCCTACGAGCAGTACTTC. Translation: CASRQGRSYEQYF.

A note on this clonotype: Germline is not matched at one junction end, which may reflect a read error. V usage is TRBV12-3 or TRBV12-4 and J usage is TRBJ1-1; TRBD1 might be the D (5 bases). The CDR3 contains 12 residues. The CDR3 spells CTSGGSGTEAFF. CDR3 bases: TGTACCAGCGGGGGGTCGGGAACTGAAGCTTTCTTT.

Concerning this clonotype itself: The junction and the germline gene differ at one end; a read error may be behind it. This chain joins TRBV4-3 and TRBJ2-7, with TRBD2 as a possible D gene (5 bases). The CDR3 is 19 amino acids. In germline, CDR1 is LGHNA, CDR2 YSLEER. CDR3 bases: TGCGCCAACAGCCAAGCCGTTACGCCGGGATCGCAGAGCTCCTACGAGCAGTACTTC. As protein: CANSQAVTPGSQSSYEQYF.

Comment on this clonotype: A read error may account for a junction end that differs from germline. This chain links TRBV28 with TRBJ2-6; the D gene is possibly TRBD1 (5 bases). The CDR3 runs 14 residues. Germline V gene data show CDR1 as MDHEN and CDR2 as SYDVKM. CDR3 coding DNA: TGTGCCAGCAGTCCTGGAACTGGGGCCAACGTCCTGACTTTT. Its translation: CASSPGTGANVLTF. Together with reference TRBV28 and TRBJ2-6, the CDR3 gives the full variable domain: DVKVTQSSRYLVKRTGEKVFLECVQDMDHENMFWYRQDPGLGLRLIYFSYDVKMKEKGDIPEGYSVSREKKERFSLILESASTNQTSMYLCASSPGTGANVLTFGAGSRLTVL.

As for this clonotype: At one end the junction does not follow the germline gene, possibly because of a read error. V usage is TRBV12-3 or TRBV12-4 and J usage is TRBJ2-3; 8 bases line up with TRBD1. The CDR3 is made up of 16 amino acids. The CDR3 region is CASSSTETGATDTQYF. Written as DNA, the CDR3 is TGTGCCAGTAGTTCAACCGAGACAGGGGCGACAGATACCCAGTATTTT.

This clonotype was seen once. The V gene is TRBV28, the J gene TRBJ2-7, with 8 bases lining up with TRBD1. Germline V gene lookup returns CDR1 MDHEN and CDR2 SYDVKM. The CDR3 consists of 15 residues. The CDR3: CACSLLGQGNYEQYF. CDR3 DNA sequence: TGTGCTTGCAGTCTACTCGGACAGGGCAACTACGAGCAGTACTTC.

This clonotype was counted only a few times. The chain combines TRBV4-3 with TRBJ2-2, with D perhaps being TRBD1 or TRBD2 (5 bases each). The CDR3 sequence is 17 residues long. Trimming stripped 6 bases from V and 2 bases from J, with 19 bases between. Germline CDR1 and CDR2: LGHNA and YSLEER. The CDR3 DNA reads TGCGCCAGCAGACAGGACCCCGGCGGGTTTAACACCGGGGAGCTGTTTTTT. Amino acids: CASRQDPGGFNTGELFF.

The chain uses TRBV12-3 or TRBV12-4 and TRBJ2-1; 8 bases fit TRBD2. The CDR3 is made up of 14 amino acids. Germline trimming cut 7 bases from V and 6 bases from J; bases unmatched to any gene: 8. The CDR3 nucleotides read TGTGCCAGCATTCGGGAGGGCCTTATCAATGAGCAGTTCTTC. Translation gives CASIREGLINEQFF.

V is TRBV6-2 or TRBV6-3 and J is TRBJ2-7; a weak D match, TRBD1 (5 bases). Germline V gives CDR1 MNHEY, CDR2 SVGEGT. The CDR3 consists of 13 residues. V lost 9 bases to trimming and J lost 13 bases, with 25 bases between them. CDR3 nucleotides: TGTGCCAGACCACGCGCGACAGCCTACGAGTATTACTTC. Translating gives CARPRATAYEYYF.

This clonotype has at least ten counts. The chain couples TRBV11-2 to TRBJ1-6; no clear D gene. CDR3 length: 13 amino acids. In germline, CDR1 is SGHAT, CDR2 FQNNGV. V lost 5 bases and J lost 10, with 12 bases in between. CDR3 DNA sequence: TGTGCCAGCAGCGTGAGCGGGGAATCACCCCTCCACTTT. It codes for CASSVSGESPLHF.

With regard to this clonotype: This likely comes from a read error, as the CDR3 has no conserved phenylalanine or tryptophan at its end. This sequence joins TRBV6-5 and TRBJ2-5; 7 bases are shared with TRBD1. The CDR3 runs 14 residues. V shed 5 bases and J 6 bases; nucleotides not matched to a gene: 9. The germline gives CDR1 MNHEY, CDR2 SVGAGI. The CDR3 DNA reads as TGTGCCAGCAGTCGGACAGGAGGTCAAAAGACCCAGTACGTG. This codes for CASSRTGGQKTQYV.

The sample holds many counts of this clonotype. CDR3 in amino acids: CASSQERAGGWYGYTF. CDR3 coding DNA: TGCGCCAGCAGCCAAGAACGTGCAGGGGGCTGGTATGGCTACACCTTC. The chain combines TRBV4-1 with TRBJ1-2, with 8 positions matching TRBD1. Trimming removed 0 bases from V and 5 bases from J; junction bases left unmatched: 8. Germline V gene data show CDR1 as MGHRA and CDR2 as YSYEKL. The CDR3 totals 16 residues.

Ten or more counts support this clonotype. J is TRBJ2-1 and V is TRBV5-6, with 10 bases fitting TRBD2. CDR3 length: 16 amino acids. Germline V CDR1 and CDR2: SGHDT, YYEEEE. Unmatched junction bases numbered 6, after V lost 2 bases and J lost 4 bases. The CDR3 DNA reads TGTGCCAGCAGCTTAGAAATTAGCGGGGGGTACAATGAGCAGTTCTTC. Translating it yields CASSLEISGGYNEQFF.

J is TRBJ2-4 and V is TRBV4-3; D may be TRBD1 or TRBD2 (5 bases each). The CDR3 spans 19 residues. The V end was cut by 9 bases, the J end by 1 base, with 28 bases between. Per the germline V gene, CDR1 is LGHNA and CDR2 is YSLEER. The CDR3 DNA follows: TGCGCCAGAAACCAAGATCAGAGGGGCCAAACCTCGGCCAAAAACATTCAGTACTTC. Amino acid sequence: CARNQDQRGQTSAKNIQYF.

This clonotype was observed a single time. An end of the junction differs from the germline gene, which may be a read error. J is TRBJ2-3 and V is TRBV20-1; TRBD2 matches 11 bases. Per the germline V gene, CDR1 is DFQATT and CDR2 is SNEGSKA (reference sequence). The CDR3 has 16 amino acids. CDR3 loop: CNALTSGSDSIDTQYF. CDR3 DNA: TGCAATGCGCTCACTAGCGGGAGCGATAGCATAGATACGCAGTATTTT.

The V call is TRBV29-1, the J call TRBJ2-1; 7 bases agree with TRBD2. The CDR3 has 14 amino acids. CDR1 is SQVTM and CDR2 is ANQGSEA in the germline V gene. Trimming at V came to 6 bases and at J to 11 bases, leaving 16 bases not matched to a gene. The chain's CDR3 is CSVVGGYVYGKQFF. The CDR3 DNA sequence: TGCAGCGTAGTGGGAGGGTATGTGTATGGTAAGCAGTTCTTC.

Remarks on this clonotype: A junction end diverges from the germline sequence, so it may reflect a read error. V gene TRBV4-3 combines with J gene TRBJ2-1; 16 nucleotides line up with TRBD2. CDR1 and CDR2 (germline): LGHNA, YSLEER. This CDR3 is 17 amino acids long. CDR3 nucleotide sequence: TGCACCAGCAGCCAAGCAACGGGACTAGCGGGAGGGAATGAGCAGTTCTTC. Residues: CTSSQATGLAGGNEQFF.

This clonotype has more than one count but fewer than ten. At one of its ends the junction is not consistent with the germline gene, which may arise from a read error. The chain employs TRBV4-3 and TRBJ1-4, with D perhaps TRBD1 (5 bases). This CDR3 has 12 residues. CDR1 and CDR2 (germline): LGHNA, YSLEER. CDR3 DNA sequence: TGCGCCGGCAGTCAAGACAAGGGGAAACTGTTTTTT. Translating gives CAGSQDKGKLFF.

The CDR3 protein is CSAAPLGDEAFF. CDR3 bases: TGCAGTGCTGCCCCTCTAGGTGATGAAGCTTTCTTT. The chain combines TRBV20-1 with TRBJ1-1; D is unresolved. The V gene lost 5 bases and the J gene lost 7 bases, with 14 bases spanning the gap. In germline, CDR1 is DFQATT, CDR2 SNEGSKA (reference sequence). This CDR3 is built from 12 residues.

This clonotype has just a few counts. One end of the junction varies from germline; a read error may be responsible. The chain recombines TRBV6-2 or TRBV6-3 with TRBJ2-2; D perhaps matches TRBD2 (6 bases). Germline V gene data show CDR1 as MNHEY and CDR2 as SVGEGT. The CDR3 has 13 residues. The CDR3 DNA is TGTGCCAGCAGCGCCAGCCCCTTTCGGGAGCTGTTATTT. Translation: CASSASPFRELLF.

As to this clonotype: Without the conserved terminal phenylalanine or tryptophan, this CDR3 likely stems from a read error. The chain couples TRBV6-2 or TRBV6-3 to TRBJ1-1; D is perhaps TRBD1 (5 bases). The CDR3 spans 14 residues. CDR1 MNHEY and CDR2 SVGEGT come from the germline V gene. The CDR3 sequence: CASRYSVGVPEAFL. CDR3 DNA sequence: TGTGCCAGCAGATACTCGGTGGGGGTTCCTGAAGCTTTCCTT.

On this clonotype itself: A read error may account for a junction end that differs from germline. The chain employs TRBV4-3 and TRBJ2-6, with TRBD1 matching over 7 bases. The CDR3 consists of 15 residues. CDR1 is LGHNA, CDR2 YSLEER, per germline. Here the CDR3 DNA reads TGCGCCAGCAACCAAGGGACAGCTGGGGCCGACGTCCTGACTTTC. Its translation is CASNQGTAGADVLTF.

This clonotype was detected a few times. Given a much more abundant clone one base away, this may be a read error. J is TRBJ1-5 and V is TRBV20-1; D is unclear. Trimming pared 5 bases from V and 2 bases from J, leaving 10 bases between. The germline V gene has CDR1 DFQATT and CDR2 SNEGSKA (reference sequence). The CDR3 has 13 residues. The CDR3 reads CSAPGSGNQPQHF. The CDR3 coding sequence is TGCAGTGCTCCAGGTTCAGGCAATCAGCCCCAGCATTTT.

V and J are TRBV6-1 and TRBJ2-4; D is possibly TRBD2 (5 bases). Germline values: CDR1 MNHNS, CDR2 SASEGT. V was trimmed by 11 bases and J by 0 bases, leaving 20 bases between them. The CDR3 has 16 amino acids. Here the CDR3 reads CACSEEGRGAKNIQYF. The CDR3 region has the DNA TGTGCCTGTAGTGAAGAGGGTCGGGGAGCCAAAAACATTCAGTACTTC.